The T cell receptor (beta chain) under discussion was sequenced for a study of T cells in Graves' hyperthyroidism and ophthalmopathy (dated by TCRdb to the late 2010s). For the wider study: Peripheral blood was sampled at the time of initial diagnosis, prior to any treatment. TCR V-J signatures able to tell the groups apart were searched for in a discovery cohort of 95 or so patients, of whom approximately 40 had Graves' ophthalmopathy and 55 to 65 had stable Graves' hyperthyroidism. Whether ophthalmopathy could be predicted prospectively was tested in an independent validation cohort made up of under 20 hyperthyroidism patients plus 17 patients who later progressed to ophthalmopathy. The approximately 90 discovery patients were divided at random into training and test sets in a 7:3 ratio. The study also compared thyroid tissue and blood T-cell repertoires from several Graves' hyperthyroidism patients. Following sampling, methimazole starting at 30 mg daily was given to hyperthyroidism patients, and high-dose intravenous methylprednisolone was given to ophthalmopathy patients. According to the paper, TCR Vbeta CDR3 sequencing was carried out on about 140 peripheral blood samples, which came from over 40 ophthalmopathy, 80 or so hyperthyroidism and about 17 progressor patients. The study at large found these results: No statistical method was used to set the sample size in advance, and investigators knew the group allocation. A 13 V-J signature model separated ophthalmopathy from stable hyperthyroidism, with just over 85% sensitivity and 81% to 82% specificity in cross-validation and 80%/75% in testing. In validation, the model predicted progression to ophthalmopathy with roughly 66% sensitivity and approximately 74% specificity, a median of around six months before onset. Most expanded thyroid clonotypes (frequency above 0.001) were also detected in blood, suggesting blood repertoires may reflect thyroid immune responses.

Counted from cysteine to phenylalanine, this CDR3 has 14 amino acids. CDR3 DNA is the only sequence kept; it has 42 bases, read in frame from the first base. According to the germline V gene (reference sequence), CDR1 reads LNHNV and CDR2 reads YYDKDF. V gives up 6 bases and J gives up 0 bases, and the segment between their germline ends measures 10 bases. A word on this clonotype: Its antigen remains unidentified. Qualities for individual bases were not recorded, and no much larger clone is one base off.

TCR beta CDR3 regions were amplified from RNA transcripts. The TCR CDR3 was subjected to a first round of RT-PCR using the HTBI primer set and the Qiagen OneStep RT-PCR kit. Libraries were constructed in a second round of multiplex PCR, after which size selection and purification were carried out. Sequencing of the libraries was done on an Illumina HiSeq2000 using paired-end 100 bp reads. As for the original processing: SOAPnuke was used to process the raw data, with reads discarded if the reads contained adapters or uncalled bases, had a mean Phred below 15, or lacked an exact constant-primer or identifier match. High-quality paired reads were merged using COPE v1.2.5, and each unique nucleotide sequence was defined as a clonotype. Clonotypes were aligned to IMGT TRBV, TRBD and TRBJ reference segments using MiTCR v1.1. The analysis included only V-J combinations with a frequency above 0.0001, which together covered 98% to 99.2% of the repertoires. The TCS score was defined as F50 (clonal expansion) divided by E x V (chaos), with BLOSUM62-based TCRdist calculated between CDR3 peptides within each V-J. Welch's t-statistics and random forest reduced approximately 520 V-J features to roughly 13, which were used in a naive Bayes classifier (R e1071). The raw public data were reprocessed by TCRdb itself: fastp quality trimming at Q25, MiXCR clonotype calling, in-frame beta chains only. Every entry covers one CDR3 protein and lists the most common genes and DNA from its rows. The V and J calls shown here were made by TCRdb, not taken from the authors' results. The sample table lists roughly 170,000 distinct CDR3 sequences, about a sixth of them with a count of one. The ten largest make up roughly 30% of the sample.

Graves' hyperthyroidism was defined as stable when no progression to ophthalmopathy occurred over 18 months of follow-up. The hyperthyroidism patients were between 18 and 65 years old and newly diagnosed, with a disease duration of less than 2 months. The study excluded patients with uncontrolled infections, other autoimmune diseases, pregnancy or lactation. Diagnoses were established on the basis of clinical symptoms, serum thyroxine and TRAb, thyroid ultrasound, and orbital computed tomography. Ficoll-Paque density gradient centrifugation was used to isolate PBMCs from 9.5 to 10 ml of fresh peripheral blood. Total RNA was extracted using Trizol reagent, and RNA quality was assessed on an Agilent 2100 Bioanalyzer.

Material for sequencing was blood. The TCR sequence derives from a woman in her forties or fifties with Graves' hyperthyroidism. Recombination connected TRBV15 to TRBJ2-3; the D gene lacks a confident call. The DNA sequence follows: TGTGCCACCAGATGGGAAGTTAGCACAGATACGCAGTATTTT. This gives the protein CATRWEVSTDTQYF.